This paragraph covers one T cell receptor beta chain sequence. The sample is drawn from a study of cytomegalovirus exposure and HLA in healthy donors. This table comes from immunoSEQ multiplex PCR, and its TCRdb copy is limited to in-frame clones, with some not included. The table lists approximately 58,000 clones, 91% of them singletons. Trimming removed 7 bases from V and 3 bases from J; junction bases left unmatched: 7. In germline, CDR1 is MNHEY, CDR2 SVGAGI. This CDR3 has 14 residues. Material: PBMCs. V gene TRBV6-5 combines with J gene TRBJ2-7; 9 nucleotides line up with TRBD1. This TCR came from a woman in her 30s in good health and CMV-seronegative. CDR3 residues: CASKWGQGYYEQYF. The CDR3 DNA is TGTGCCAGCAAATGGGGACAGGGATACTACGAGCAGTACTTC.